What follows are 30 T cell receptor beta chains derived from one specimen sequenced in a study of lymphopenia after photon versus proton radiotherapy (dated by TCRdb to the late 2010s). The library was generated by the immunoSEQ multiplex PCR assay. Held by TCRdb, this immuneACCESS table contains in-frame sequences only and omits some clones. Under half of the omission traces to an unresolved V gene where checked; the cause of the rest is unknown. A total of 40,000 to 55,000 clones appear in this sample, more than 90% of them only once. The top ten hold 15% to 20% of the sample. Sequencing used peripheral blood, obtained from a patient treated with photon-based radiotherapy. The origin of the receptors is a woman in her forties with cholangiocarcinoma.

The chain combines TRBV5-1 with TRBJ2-2, with 8 bases fitting TRBD2. J gave up 5 bases and V 0 bases, and 3 bases lay outside the gene matches. CDR3 length: 15 residues. The V gene's germline CDR1 is SGHRS and CDR2 YFSETQ. The CDR3 nucleotides are TGCGCCAGCAGCTTGGCCGCGGGAGGTACCGGGGAGCTGTTTTTT. Translation gives CASSLAAGGTGELFF.

The chain is built from TRBV27 and TRBJ2-7; D is possibly TRBD2 (6 bases). Germline V gene lookup returns CDR1 MNHEY and CDR2 SMNVEV (reference sequence). Trimming took off 2 bases at V and 4 bases at J, with 12 bases between the two ends. The CDR3 is made up of 14 amino acids. The CDR3 reads CASSLGGNVYEQYF. The CDR3 bases are TGTGCCAGCAGTTTAGGGGGGAACGTATACGAGCAGTACTTC.

The gene calls are TRBV19 and TRBJ1-2, with D possibly being TRBD1 (6 bases). CDR1 and CDR2 from the germline V gene are LNHDA and SQIVND (reference sequence). This CDR3 spans 14 amino acids. V lost 3 bases, J lost 3 bases, and 11 bases lay in between. The CDR3 loop is CASSIHREDYGYTF. For the CDR3, the DNA is TGTGCCAGTAGTATTCACAGGGAGGACTATGGCTACACCTTC.

This chain joins TRBV28 and TRBJ1-2; the D gene is possibly TRBD1 (5 bases). CDR1 MDHEN and CDR2 SYDVKM come from the germline V gene. Trimming cost V 2 bases and J 6 bases, with 13 bases left between them. This CDR3 contains 14 residues. CDR3 residues: CASSLPPKGDGYTF. Written as DNA, the CDR3 is TGTGCCAGCAGTTTACCCCCAAAAGGGGATGGCTACACCTTC.

The table lists this clone with a count of one. This chain joins TRBV28 and TRBJ1-2; a weak D match, TRBD1 (5 bases). This CDR3 has 12 amino acids. V lost 4 bases, J lost 4 bases, and 7 bases lay in between. Germline-derived CDR1 and CDR2 are MDHEN and SYDVKM. The DNA for the CDR3 is TGTGCCAGCAGTTCCCAGGGCTATGGCTACACCTTC. As protein: CASSSQGYGYTF.

This chain uses TRBV10-1 with TRBJ2-7, with D possibly TRBD2 on 5 matching bases. V was trimmed by 8 bases and J by 3 bases, leaving 14 bases between them. Germline lookup yields CDR1 WNHNN and CDR2 SYGVQD (reference sequence). The CDR3 is 13 residues long. The CDR3 sequence is CASHKARDYEQYF. CDR3 sequence (DNA): TGCGCCAGCCATAAAGCGAGGGACTACGAGCAGTACTTC.

This clone was seen more than once but under ten times. The V and J genes are TRBV2 and TRBJ1-1; D is uncertain. V lost 7 bases and J 5 bases, leaving 17 bases between the germline ends. From germline, CDR1 is SNHLY and CDR2 FYNNEI. This CDR3 is built from 14 residues. The CDR3 loop reads CASTPLKEETEAFF. The CDR3 DNA follows: TGTGCCAGCACACCCCTAAAGGAAGAGACTGAAGCTTTCTTT.

This clone appeared a few times. This chain links TRBV7-8 with TRBJ2-3; the match to TRBD2 covers 8 bases. Looked up from germline, CDR1 is SGHVS and CDR2 is FQNEAQ. This CDR3 has 17 amino acids. Trimming removed 3 bases from V and 4 bases from J; junction bases left unmatched: 12. DNA for the CDR3: TGTGCCAGCAGCTTGTCCCGTAGGAGCGGGGGCCCAGATACGCAGTATTTT. Protein product: CASSLSRRSGGPDTQYF.

The chain has TRBV10-1 and TRBJ2-1; D gene unclear. The CDR3 has 14 residues. With 0 bases removed from V and 7 bases from J, the gap between germline ends came to 10 bases. Germline lookup yields CDR1 WNHNN and CDR2 SYGVQD (reference sequence). The CDR3 reads CASSESTSWNEQFF. The DNA of the CDR3 is TGCGCCAGCAGTGAGTCCACGAGTTGGAATGAGCAGTTCTTC.

The V and J genes are TRBV7-9 and TRBJ2-3; D may be TRBD2 (6 bases). The V end lost 1 base, the J end lost 1 base, and 9 bases lay between the germline ends. The CDR3 totals 15 residues. The germline gives CDR1 SEHNR, CDR2 FQNEAQ (reference sequence). CDR3 bases: TGTGCCAGCAGCTTAGATGGGACTGGCACAGATACGCAGTATTTT. Protein product: CASSLDGTGTDTQYF.

This sequence joins TRBV7-2 and TRBJ1-4; 12 nucleotides match TRBD1. Germline-derived CDR1 and CDR2 are SGHTA and FQGNSA. V dropped 4 bases and J dropped 8; count of bases not matched to a gene: 5. There are 15 residues in the CDR3. The CDR3 bases are TGTGCCAGCAGCTCGACCGGGACAGGGGGCGAAAAACTGTTTTTT. The encoded protein is CASSSTGTGGEKLFF.

V usage is TRBV27 and J usage is TRBJ2-3, with 7 nucleotides matching TRBD1. CDR1 and CDR2 (germline): MNHEY, SMNVEV (reference sequence). V gave up 5 bases and J gave up 1 base; unmatched junction bases: 9. The CDR3 consists of 16 residues. CDR3 in DNA: TGTGCCAGCAGTCACGGGACAGAAGTTGGCACAGATACGCAGTATTTT. Translated, it gives CASSHGTEVGTDTQYF.

This clone was detected only once. J is TRBJ1-5 and V is TRBV19; D ambiguous. This CDR3 spans 13 amino acids. Germline V CDR1 and CDR2: LNHDA, SQIVND (reference sequence). V lost 2 bases and J 7 bases, leaving 9 bases between the germline ends. Here the CDR3 DNA reads TGTGCCAGTAGTATACCCCGGGGACAGCCCCAGCATTTT. Amino acid sequence: CASSIPRGQPQHF.

J is TRBJ1-1 and V is TRBV4-2; D uncertain. V was shortened by 2 bases and J by 0 bases, with 13 bases between the two germline ends. CDR3 length equals 16 residues. Per the germline V gene, CDR1 is LGHNA and CDR2 is YNFKEQ. The CDR3 bases are TGTGCCAGCAGCCAACTTGGAGGGCGTTTGAACACTGAAGCTTTCTTT. It yields the protein CASSQLGGRLNTEAFF.

This clone was picked up one time. CDR3 protein: CSVVARDTEAFF. CDR3 bases: TGCAGCGTTGTGGCTCGGGACACTGAAGCTTTCTTT. The V call is TRBV29-1, the J call TRBJ1-1; D unclear. Germline-derived CDR1 and CDR2 are SQVTM and ANQGSEA. V lost 4 bases to trimming and J lost 3 bases, with 9 bases between them. The CDR3 is 12 amino acids. Full variable domain (missing parts from reference TRBV29-1 and TRBJ1-1): SAVISQKPSRDICQRGTSLTIQCQVDSQVTMMFWYRQQPGQSLTLIATANQGSEATYESGFVIDKFPISRPNLTFSTLTVSNMSPEDSSIYLCSVVARDTEAFFGQGTRLTVV.

The chain is built from TRBV5-6 and TRBJ2-5; D might be TRBD2 (5 bases). Looked up from germline, CDR1 is SGHDT and CDR2 is YYEEEE. Trimming removed 0 bases at V and 1 base at J, with 10 bases between. The CDR3 runs 15 residues. The CDR3 region is CASSLASTIQETQYF. The DNA of the CDR3 is TGTGCCAGCAGCTTGGCCTCGACTATCCAAGAGACCCAGTACTTC.

This chain links TRBV29-1 with TRBJ2-2; the D is unclear. Germline V gene data show CDR1 as SQVTM and CDR2 as ANQGSEA. V lost 6 bases and J lost 6, with 11 bases in between. The CDR3 covers 12 residues. The DNA for the CDR3 is TGCAGCGTCCGCAACCTAGCCGGGGAGCTGTTTTTT. It codes for CSVRNLAGELFF.

The gene calls are TRBV29-1 and TRBJ2-3; D call uncertain. The CDR3 spans 12 residues. Between the trimmed V and J ends, which lost 7 bases and 0 bases, there was a span of 8 bases. Per the germline V gene, CDR1 is SQVTM and CDR2 is ANQGSEA. The CDR3 nucleotides read TGCAGCGGCACCACTAGCACAGATACGCAGTATTTT. Amino acid sequence: CSGTTSTDTQYF.

The chain joins TRBV4-2 to TRBJ1-1; no firm D call. V gave up 0 bases and J gave up 2 bases, with 4 bases separating them. This CDR3 region has 13 residues. In germline, CDR1 is LGHNA, CDR2 YNFKEQ. CDR3 coding DNA: TGTGCCAGCAGCCAAGAGCTAAACACTGAAGCTTTCTTT. Its translation: CASSQELNTEAFF.

This sequence joins TRBV5-4 and TRBJ1-1, with TRBD1 matching 10 bases. The CDR3 loop spans 14 amino acids. V shed 0 bases, J shed 4 bases, and the junction held 0 bases outside the gene matches. Germline lookup yields CDR1 SGHNT and CDR2 YYREEE (reference sequence). The CDR3 spells CASSLGTGGTEAFF. As DNA, the CDR3 is TGTGCCAGCAGCTTGGGGACAGGGGGCACTGAAGCTTTCTTT.

The J gene is TRBJ1-2, the V gene TRBV28, with D possibly being TRBD1 (5 bases). The V end lost 6 bases, the J end lost 13 bases, and 18 bases lay between the germline ends. CDR1 and CDR2 from the germline V gene are MDHEN and SYDVKM. The CDR3 length is 12 residues. The CDR3 loop reads CASSNHRDDLTF. The CDR3 bases are TGTGCCAGCAGCAACCACCGGGACGATCTCACCTTC.

Regarding this clone: Germline is not matched at one junction end, which may reflect a read error. V and J are TRBV6-6 and TRBJ2-7, with 9 nucleotides matching TRBD1. The CDR3 sequence is 13 residues long. Germline loops: CDR1 MNHNY, CDR2 SVGAGI (reference sequence). The CDR3 nucleotides read TGTGCCAGCACTTTAACCAGGGACAGGGTGAAGGCCTTC. Its protein product is CASTLTRDRVKAF.

CDR3: CASSIDGTGFNQPQHF. The DNA for the CDR3 is TGTGCCAGTAGTATAGACGGGACAGGGTTCAATCAGCCCCAGCATTTT. The chain carries TRBV19 and TRBJ1-5, with 9 bases identical to TRBD1. V lost 0 bases, J lost 3 bases, and 3 bases stayed unmatched. The CDR3 contains 16 residues. CDR1 LNHDA and CDR2 SQIVND come from the germline V gene (reference sequence).

The V and J genes are TRBV29-1 and TRBJ2-1; 10 bases are shared with TRBD2. The length of the CDR3 is 14 residues. The V gene end was trimmed by 7 bases and the J gene end by 9 bases; junction bases not matched to a gene: 12. CDR1 SQVTM and CDR2 ANQGSEA come from the germline V gene. CDR3 sequence (DNA): TGCAGCGCCGGGGGGGGACTAGCGAGTAGTGAGCAGTTCTTC. As protein: CSAGGGLASSEQFF.

The V call is TRBV5-6, the J call TRBJ2-7, with 8 bases identical to TRBD1. V lost 5 bases, J lost 7 bases, and 8 bases stayed unmatched. The CDR3 loop spans 13 amino acids. The germline V gene has CDR1 SGHDT and CDR2 YYEEEE. The CDR3 is CASSSDRGREQYF. CDR3 sequence (DNA): TGTGCCAGCAGTTCCGACAGGGGAAGAGAGCAGTACTTC.

The rearrangement links TRBV6-5 to TRBJ2-7, with D possibly being TRBD1 (6 bases). V gave up 4 bases and J gave up 3 bases, with 16 bases separating them. From germline, CDR1 is MNHEY and CDR2 SVGAGI. The CDR3 has 15 amino acids. As DNA, the CDR3 is TGTGCCAGCAGTTCCTACAGGGCCACTTACTACGAGCAGTACTTC. Protein product: CASSSYRATYYEQYF.

V is TRBV27 and J is TRBJ2-7; D is possibly TRBD1 or TRBD2 (5 bases each). This CDR3 has 13 amino acids. With 0 bases removed from V and 2 bases from J, the gap between germline ends came to 5 bases. Germline V gene data show CDR1 as MNHEY and CDR2 as SMNVEV (reference sequence). CDR3 in amino acids: CASSLSGAYEQYF. The CDR3 DNA sequence: TGTGCCAGCAGTTTATCGGGGGCCTACGAGCAGTACTTC.

Worth noting for this clone: One junction end does not reproduce the germline sequence, and a read error may be involved. V is TRBV29-1 and J is TRBJ2-1, with TRBD1 matching 7 bases. Per germline, CDR1 SQVTM and CDR2 ANQGSEA. The CDR3 is made up of 13 amino acids. The CDR3 nucleotides read TGCAGCGTCGAAGACAGGGCCTACAATGAGCAGTTCTTC. It specifies CSVEDRAYNEQFF.

This clone has only one observation. The chain joins TRBV15 to TRBJ1-2; 7 bases line up with TRBD1. The CDR3 consists of 14 residues. Germline CDR1 reads LNHNV; CDR2 reads YYDKDF (reference sequence). J lost 0 bases, V lost 5 bases, and 3 bases had no gene match. The DNA of the CDR3 is TGTGCCACCAGCCAAGACAGGGCTAACTATGGCTACACCTTC. This sequence encodes CATSQDRANYGYTF. Full variable domain (outside the CDR3, taken from reference TRBV15 and TRBJ1-2): DAMVIQNPRYQVTQFGKPVTLSCSQTLNHNVMYWYQQKSSQAPKLLFHYYDKDFNNEADTPDNFQSRRPNTSFCFLDIRSPGLGDTAMYLCATSQDRANYGYTFGSGTRLTVV.

This sequence joins TRBV5-1 and TRBJ2-2; 9 nucleotides match TRBD1. The J segment lost 2 bases and the V segment lost 4 bases, leaving 15 bases of the junction unmatched. Germline V lookup: CDR1 SGHRS, CDR2 YFSETQ. The CDR3 contains 19 residues. CDR3 in amino acids: CASSLRRTGGLSNTGELFF. The CDR3 bases are TGCGCCAGCAGCCTGCGCCGTACAGGGGGCCTTTCAAACACCGGGGAGCTGTTTTTT.